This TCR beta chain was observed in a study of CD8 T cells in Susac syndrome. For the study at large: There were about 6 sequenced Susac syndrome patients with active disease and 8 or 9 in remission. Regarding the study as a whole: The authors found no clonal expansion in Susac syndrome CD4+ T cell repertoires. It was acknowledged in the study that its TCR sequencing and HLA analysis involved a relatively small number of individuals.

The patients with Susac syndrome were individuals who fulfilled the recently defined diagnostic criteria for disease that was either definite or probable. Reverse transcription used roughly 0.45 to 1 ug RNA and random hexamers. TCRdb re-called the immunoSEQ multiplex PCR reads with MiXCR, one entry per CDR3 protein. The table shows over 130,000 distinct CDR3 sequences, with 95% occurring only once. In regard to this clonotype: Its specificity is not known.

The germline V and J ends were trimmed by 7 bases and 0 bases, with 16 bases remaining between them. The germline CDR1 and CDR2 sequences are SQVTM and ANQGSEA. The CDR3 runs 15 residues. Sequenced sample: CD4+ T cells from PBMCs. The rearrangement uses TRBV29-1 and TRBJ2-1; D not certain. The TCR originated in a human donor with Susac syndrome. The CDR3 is CSAGPSLSSYNEQFF. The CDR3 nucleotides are TGCAGCGCTGGACCGTCCTTGAGCTCCTACAATGAGCAGTTCTTC.